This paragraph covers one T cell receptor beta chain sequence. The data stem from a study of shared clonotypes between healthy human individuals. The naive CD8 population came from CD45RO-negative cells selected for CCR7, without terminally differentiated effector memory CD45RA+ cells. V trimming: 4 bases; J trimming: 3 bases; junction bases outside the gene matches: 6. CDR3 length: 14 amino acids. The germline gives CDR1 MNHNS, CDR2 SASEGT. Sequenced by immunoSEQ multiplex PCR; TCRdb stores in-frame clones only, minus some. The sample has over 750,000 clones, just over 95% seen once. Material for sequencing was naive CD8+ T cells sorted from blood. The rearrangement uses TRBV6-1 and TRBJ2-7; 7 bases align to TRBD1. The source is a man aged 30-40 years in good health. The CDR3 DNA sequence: TGTGCCAGCAGTGCGGGGACAGTGTTCTACGAGCAGTACTTC. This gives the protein CASSAGTVFYEQYF.